These 10 T cell receptor beta chains share one sample of origin, sequenced in a study of CD8+CD57+ T cells in acquired aplastic anemia (dated by TCRdb to between 2017 and 2018). The data were produced on an Illumina HiSeq 2000. Profiling of TCR beta VDJ combinations and CDR3 sequences used genomic DNA as the template. TCRdb cleaned the public reads at Q25 with fastp, built clones with MiXCR and kept in-frame beta chains. Every distinct CDR3 protein forms one entry, paired with its most common genes and DNA. The sample records approximately 150,000 distinct CDR3 sequences, around 43% of which are singletons. About 2.9% of the sample is held by the ten biggest clonotypes. Patients chosen for sequencing had shown expansion of CD8+CD57+ cells by flow cytometry. Input material: sorted CD4+, CD8+, or CD8+CD57+ T cells (not recorded which) from PBMCs. Receptors originate from a human donor with aplastic anemia.

The chain carries TRBV6-5 and TRBJ1-4; D may be TRBD1 (5 bases). CDR3 length: 17 amino acids. Between the trimmed V and J ends, which lost 0 bases and 1 base, there was a span of 12 bases. Germline V gene data show CDR1 as MNHEY and CDR2 as SVGAGI. CDR3 sequence: CASSYSKGLGTNEKLFF. In DNA, the CDR3 is TGTGCCAGCAGTTACTCGAAGGGGCTAGGAACTAATGAAAAACTGTTTTTT.

This clonotype occurred many times. The chain has TRBV7-2 and TRBJ2-1, with D possibly TRBD2 on 6 matching bases. Germline values: CDR1 SGHTA, CDR2 FQGNSA. CDR3 size: 13 residues. V lost 3 bases and J 8 bases, leaving 11 bases between the germline ends. The CDR3 here is CASSLELAHEQFF. CDR3 in DNA: TGTGCCAGCAGCTTGGAACTAGCTCATGAGCAGTTCTTC.

In its sample, this clonotype was seen many times. The junction shows a germline mismatch at one end, possibly a read error. The chain employs TRBV10-3 and TRBJ1-5; TRBD1 might be the D (5 bases). Germline-derived CDR1 and CDR2 are ENHRY and SYGVKD. CDR3 size: 16 residues. The CDR3 sequence: CAISESGANGNRPQHF. The DNA for the CDR3 is TGTGCCATCAGTGAGTCCGGGGCGAACGGCAATCGGCCCCAGCATTTT.

The table lists this clonotype with many counts. The genes are TRBV19 and TRBJ1-4; no clear D gene. The V gene lost 3 bases and the J gene lost 11 bases, with 7 bases spanning the gap. The germline V gene has CDR1 LNHDA and CDR2 SQIVND (reference sequence). This CDR3 contains 11 residues. The DNA of the CDR3 is TGTGCCAGTAGTATCGGGAGGAAACTGTTTTTT. Amino acids: CASSIGRKLFF.

This clonotype was counted ten times or more. The chain has TRBV6-2 or TRBV6-3 and TRBJ1-6; D may be TRBD1 (5 bases). Germline values: CDR1 MNHEY, CDR2 SVGEGT. V shed 0 bases and J shed 4 bases, with 13 bases lying between them. The CDR3 runs 17 residues. CDR3: CASSYSGLVGYNSPLHF. The CDR3 DNA follows: TGTGCCAGCAGTTACTCGGGACTTGTGGGATATAATTCACCCCTCCACTTT.

With regard to this clonotype: A much bigger clone sits one base away, suggesting this may be a read error. J is TRBJ2-2 and V is TRBV5-1; D possibly corresponds to TRBD1 (6 bases). Germline loops: CDR1 SGHRS, CDR2 YFSETQ. The CDR3 spans 16 residues. V gave up 6 bases and J gave up 0 bases, with 15 bases separating them. CDR3: CASTSAQGSNTGELFF. CDR3 in DNA: TGCGCCAGCACCTCCGCCCAGGGGTCGAACACCGGGGAGCTGTTTTTT. The full variable domain, completed using reference TRBV5-1 and TRBJ2-2, is KAGVTQTPRYLIKTRGQQVTLSCSPISGHRSVSWYQQTPGQGLQFLFEYFSETQRNKGNFPGRFSGRQFSNSRSEMNVSTLELGDSALYLCASTSAQGSNTGELFFGEGSRLTVL.

This clonotype was picked up a small number of times. This clone may be a read error of a much larger clone one base away. This rearrangement joins TRBV5-6 to TRBJ2-7; D uncertain. Trimming left V 0 bases short and J 3 bases short, with 4 bases between. The CDR3 contains 12 residues. CDR1 SGHDT and CDR2 YYEEEE come from the germline V gene. The CDR3 sequence: CASSLASYEQYV. In DNA, the CDR3 is TGTGCCAGCAGCTTGGCCAGCTACGAGCAGTACGTC.

The chain links TRBV20-1 to TRBJ2-3, with 7 nucleotides matching TRBD2. The germline gives CDR1 DFQATT, CDR2 SNEGSKA (reference sequence). Trimming took 1 base from V and 6 from J; bases not matched to a gene: 7. CDR3 length: 14 amino acids. This CDR3 reads CSARGGREWDTQYF. CDR3 nucleotide sequence: TGCAGTGCTAGAGGGGGGAGGGAATGGGATACGCAGTATTTT.

This clonotype was counted between two and nine times. The V gene is TRBV4-2, the J gene TRBJ2-5, with D possibly being TRBD2 (7 bases). The V end was cut by 2 bases, the J end by 5 bases, with 15 bases between. The CDR3 consists of 15 residues. Germline V CDR1 and CDR2: LGHNA, YNFKEQ. The CDR3 spells CASSQWKGGGETQYF. Here the CDR3 DNA reads TGTGCCAGCAGCCAATGGAAAGGGGGGGGGGAGACCCAGTACTTC.

DNA of the CDR3: TGTGCCAGCAGCCGAGTGTGCAATGAGCAGTTCTTC. This encodes CASSRVCNEQFF. The V gene is TRBV7-2, the J gene TRBJ2-1; no clear D gene. CDR3 length: 12 residues. Trimming took 5 bases from V and 6 from J, leaving 8 bases between them. Per germline, CDR1 SGHTA and CDR2 FQGNSA.